The T cell receptor (beta chain) under discussion was sequenced for a study of T cells after yellow fever vaccination. The CDR3 sequence is 13 residues long. The germline V gene has CDR1 DFQATT and CDR2 SNEGSKA (reference sequence). V was trimmed by 6 bases and J by 4 bases, leaving 13 bases between them. TCRdb analysed the 5' RACE reads with MiXCR anew, one entry per CDR3 protein. The data contain approximately 510,000 distinct CDR3 sequences, just over 20% of them seen just once; the ten biggest clones take up around 17%. This clonotype was picked up many times. The receptor was derived from a young man who received the YFV17D yellow fever vaccine. The sample here was PBMCs, taken less than 25 days after the first yellow fever vaccination. This chain joins TRBV20-1 and TRBJ2-1; no firm D call. CDR3 coding DNA: TGCAGTGCCAACGACCTATCATACAATGAGCAGTTCTTC. Residues: CSANDLSYNEQFF.